This entry describes one TCR beta chain. The CDR3 contains 15 residues. The data stem from a study of technical replicates of blood from a few donors. Only in-frame clones appear in the TCRdb table, and some are missing; sequencing was by immunoSEQ multiplex PCR. The sample holds about 79,000 clones; about nine tenths are singletons and the top ten take 0.39%. The sequence derives from a human donor in good health. Some clones in this sample may be carry-over from other donors' samples. Sequences were obtained from T cells isolated from PBMCs. V gene TRBV21-1 combines with J gene TRBJ1-5; the table's D call, TRBD1, has no DNA check behind it. TRBV21-1 constitutes a pseudogene. The CDR3 sequence is CASSKVAGYNQPQHF. The CDR3, as DNA: TGTGCCAGCAGCAAAGTAGCAGGGTACAATCAGCCCCAGCATTTT.